A single sample gave rise to the 10 T cell receptor beta chains below, sequenced in a study of tumour-infiltrating T cells in Burkitt lymphoma. Here immunoSEQ multiplex PCR was the method, and the copy in TCRdb shows in-frame clones only, minus some. Among tens of thousands of clones listed, less than 40% were seen once. The sequencing input was tumor tissue. Every receptor here comes from a human donor with Burkitt lymphoma.

This clone was counted only a few times. The chain uses TRBV27 and TRBJ1-5; TRBD1 agrees at 7 bases. The CDR3 totals 18 residues. CDR1 MNHEY and CDR2 SMNVEV come from the germline V gene (reference sequence). The V segment lost 6 bases and the J segment 0 bases; nucleotides outside the gene matches: 14. The CDR3 sequence: CASRFTGVGEYSNQPQHF. As DNA, the CDR3 is TGTGCCAGCAGGTTCACAGGGGTGGGTGAATATAGCAATCAGCCCCAGCATTTT.

This chain uses TRBV6-5 with TRBJ1-1; no clear D gene. Trimming shortened V by 3 bases and J by 1 base, and 6 bases separated the two germline ends. CDR1 and CDR2 (germline): MNHEY, SVGAGI. CDR3 length equals 13 residues. Written as DNA, the CDR3 is TGTGCCAGCAGTTATTGGGAGAACACTGAAGCTTTCTTT. Residues: CASSYWENTEAFF.

V is TRBV15 and J is TRBJ2-7, with a tentative D call TRBD1 (6 bases). The CDR3 totals 15 residues. Trimming shortened V by 2 bases and J by 0 bases, and 11 bases separated the two germline ends. Germline CDR1 and CDR2: LNHNV and YYDKDF (reference sequence). CDR3 amino acids: CATSRRQGSSYEQYF. CDR3 sequence (DNA): TGTGCCACCAGCAGAAGGCAGGGGAGCTCCTACGAGCAGTACTTC. The full variable domain, in which reference TRBV15 and TRBJ2-7 provide the parts outside the CDR3, is DAMVIQNPRYQVTQFGKPVTLSCSQTLNHNVMYWYQQKSSQAPKLLFHYYDKDFNNEADTPDNFQSRRPNTSFCFLDIRSPGLGDTAMYLCATSRRQGSSYEQYFGPGTRLTVT.

The chain couples TRBV10-3 to TRBJ2-7, with 7 bases lining up with TRBD1. From germline, CDR1 is ENHRY and CDR2 SYGVKD. This CDR3 spans 13 amino acids. V gave up 4 bases and J gave up 3 bases; unmatched junction bases: 3. Written as DNA, the CDR3 is TGTGCCATCAGTGTGACAGGGAGCTACGAGCAGTACTTC. Protein: CAISVTGSYEQYF.

The rearrangement joins TRBV6-5 to TRBJ2-2; either TRBD1 or TRBD2 may fit D (6 bases each). V lost 6 bases and J lost 2, with 13 bases in between. Per the germline V gene, CDR1 is MNHEY and CDR2 is SVGAGI. This CDR3 region has 15 residues. The CDR3 sequence: CASSLTGGNTGELFF. CDR3 DNA sequence: TGTGCCAGCAGCCTGACCGGGGGCAACACCGGGGAGCTGTTTTTT.

This clone showed up just a few times. The chain employs TRBV7-2 and TRBJ2-5, with 9 bases fitting TRBD2. The CDR3 is 16 amino acids. Trimming took 2 bases from V and 4 from J; bases not matched to a gene: 8. The germline V gene encodes CDR1 SGHTA and CDR2 FQGNSA. The CDR3 nucleotides read TGTGCCAGCAGCTTAATTGCGGGGGGGCTGGGAGAGACCCAGTACTTC. Amino acids: CASSLIAGGLGETQYF. Full variable domain (missing parts from reference TRBV7-2 and TRBJ2-5): GAGVSQSPSNKVTEKGKDVELRCDPISGHTALYWYRQSLGQGLEFLIYFQGNSAPDKSGLPSDRFSAERTGGSVSTLTIQRTQQEDSAVYLCASSLIAGGLGETQYFGPGTRLLVL.

The genes are TRBV2 and TRBJ2-5; 10 positions match TRBD2. Losses at the gene ends were 6 bases for V and 6 bases for J; bases not matched to a gene: 10. Germline V gene lookup returns CDR1 SNHLY and CDR2 FYNNEI. CDR3 size: 15 residues. In DNA, the CDR3 is TGTGCCAGCAGCGCCTCCACTAGCGGGGAACAGACCCAGTACTTC. Amino acid sequence: CASSASTSGEQTQYF.

This chain links TRBV27 with TRBJ2-7, with TRBD2 matching 7 bases. CDR1 and CDR2 from the germline V gene are MNHEY and SMNVEV (reference sequence). The length of the CDR3 is 14 residues. V trimming: 6 bases; J trimming: 3 bases; junction bases outside the gene matches: 8. CDR3 sequence (DNA): TGTGCCAGCAGCCACACGGGGGGACGCTACGAGCAGTACTTC. Protein product: CASSHTGGRYEQYF.

The V call is TRBV6-1, the J call TRBJ2-1, with TRBD2 matching 9 bases. J lost 7 bases, V lost 6 bases, and 7 bases had no gene match. CDR3 length: 14 amino acids. CDR1 is MNHNS and CDR2 is SASEGT in the germline V gene. The CDR3 DNA reads TGTGCCAGCAGGGGGCGGGGGGGCATAAATGAGCAGTTCTTC. It specifies CASRGRGGINEQFF.

The V call is TRBV7-8, the J call TRBJ2-4, with D possibly TRBD2 on 6 matching bases. Per the germline V gene, CDR1 is SGHVS and CDR2 is FQNEAQ. Trimming took off 5 bases at V and 4 bases at J, with 21 bases between the two ends. This CDR3 region has 17 residues. The CDR3 DNA reads TGTGCCAGCAGCCCAACTCCACTAGCAGGGCCTAAAAACATTCAGTACTTC. This sequence encodes CASSPTPLAGPKNIQYF.